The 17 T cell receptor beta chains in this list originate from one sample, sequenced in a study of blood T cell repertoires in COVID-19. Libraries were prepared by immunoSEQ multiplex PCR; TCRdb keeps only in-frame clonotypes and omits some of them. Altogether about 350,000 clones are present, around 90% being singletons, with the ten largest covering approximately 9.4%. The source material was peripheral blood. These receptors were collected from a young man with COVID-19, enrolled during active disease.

Here the CDR3 reads CASSLFSVLSGTPLHF. Written as DNA, the CDR3 is TGTGCCAGCAGTTTATTTTCCGTGTTGTCAGGGACACCCCTCCACTTT. The rearrangement joins TRBV27 to TRBJ1-6, with a weak D call TRBD1 (5 bases). This CDR3 is built from 16 residues. Trimming removed 1 base at V and 11 bases at J, with 18 bases between. Germline values: CDR1 MNHEY, CDR2 SMNVEV (reference sequence).

The DNA of the CDR3 is TGTGCCAGCAGCCCGAGGCGGGAGGCTGGCACAGATACGCAGTATTTT. This translates into CASSPRREAGTDTQYF. The chain combines TRBV7-3 with TRBJ2-3; 8 bases line up with TRBD2. This CDR3 comprises 16 residues. Germline lookup yields CDR1 SGHTA and CDR2 FQGTGA. V lost 5 bases and J lost 1; bases outside the gene matches: 8.

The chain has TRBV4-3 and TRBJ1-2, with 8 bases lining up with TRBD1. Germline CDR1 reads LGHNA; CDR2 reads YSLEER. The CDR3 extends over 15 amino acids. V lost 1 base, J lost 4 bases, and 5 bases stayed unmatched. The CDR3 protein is CASSQGTGFGYGYTF. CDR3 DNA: TGCGCCAGCAGCCAAGGGACAGGGTTTGGCTATGGCTACACCTTC.

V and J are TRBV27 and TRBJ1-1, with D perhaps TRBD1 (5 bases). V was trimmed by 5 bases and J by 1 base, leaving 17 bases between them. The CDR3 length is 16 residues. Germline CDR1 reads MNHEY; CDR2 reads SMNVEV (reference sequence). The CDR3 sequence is CASSPWGGRQNTEAFF. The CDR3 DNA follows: TGTGCCAGCAGTCCCTGGGGGGGGAGGCAGAACACTGAAGCTTTCTTT.

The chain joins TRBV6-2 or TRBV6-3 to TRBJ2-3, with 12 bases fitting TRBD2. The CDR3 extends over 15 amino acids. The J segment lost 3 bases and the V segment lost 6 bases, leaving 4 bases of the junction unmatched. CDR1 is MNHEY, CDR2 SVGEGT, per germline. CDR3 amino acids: CASSWGTSGTDTQYF. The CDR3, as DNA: TGTGCCAGCAGCTGGGGGACTAGCGGGACAGATACGCAGTATTTT.

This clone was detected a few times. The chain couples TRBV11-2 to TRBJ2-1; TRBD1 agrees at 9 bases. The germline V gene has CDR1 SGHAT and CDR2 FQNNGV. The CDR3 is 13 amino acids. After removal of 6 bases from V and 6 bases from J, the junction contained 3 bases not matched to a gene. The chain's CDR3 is CASRGTGINEQFF. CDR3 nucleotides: TGTGCCAGCAGGGGGACAGGGATCAATGAGCAGTTCTTC.

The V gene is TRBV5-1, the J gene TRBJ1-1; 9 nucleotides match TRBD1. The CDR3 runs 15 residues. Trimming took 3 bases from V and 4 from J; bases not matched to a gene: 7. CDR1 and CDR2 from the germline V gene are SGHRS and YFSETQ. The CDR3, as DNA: TGCGCCAGCAGCTGGACAGGGGAGTTGAGCACTGAAGCTTTCTTT. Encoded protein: CASSWTGELSTEAFF.

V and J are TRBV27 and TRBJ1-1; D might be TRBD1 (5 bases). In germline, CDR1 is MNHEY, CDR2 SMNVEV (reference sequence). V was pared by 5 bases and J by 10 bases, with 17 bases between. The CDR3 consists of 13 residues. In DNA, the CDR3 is TGTGCCAGCAGTCTCCGGGACGGGAGAACAGCTTTCTTT. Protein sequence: CASSLRDGRTAFF.

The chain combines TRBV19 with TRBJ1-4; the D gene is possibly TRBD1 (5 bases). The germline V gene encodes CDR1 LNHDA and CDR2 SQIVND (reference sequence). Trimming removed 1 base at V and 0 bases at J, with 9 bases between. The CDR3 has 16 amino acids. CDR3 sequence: CASSIVRGSTNEKLFF. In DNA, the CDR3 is TGTGCCAGTAGTATAGTAAGGGGTTCAACTAATGAAAAACTGTTTTTT.

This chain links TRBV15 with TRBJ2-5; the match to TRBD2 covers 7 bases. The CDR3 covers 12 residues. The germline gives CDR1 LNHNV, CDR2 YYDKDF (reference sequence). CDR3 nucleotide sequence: TGTGCAACTGCAGCGGGATTAGAGACCCAGTACTTC. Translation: CATAAGLETQYF. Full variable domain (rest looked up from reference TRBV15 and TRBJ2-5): DAMVIQNPRYQVTQFGKPVTLSCSQTLNHNVMYWYQQKSSQAPKLLFHYYDKDFNNEADTPDNFQSRRPNTSFCFLDIRSPGLGDTAMYLCATAAGLETQYFGPGTRLLVL.

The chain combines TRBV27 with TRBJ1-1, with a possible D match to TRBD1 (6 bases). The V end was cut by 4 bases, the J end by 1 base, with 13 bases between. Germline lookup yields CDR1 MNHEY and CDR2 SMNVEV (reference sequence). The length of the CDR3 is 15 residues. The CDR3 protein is CASSSMGAGNTEAFF. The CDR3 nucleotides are TGTGCCAGCAGTTCCATGGGGGCAGGGAACACTGAAGCTTTCTTT.

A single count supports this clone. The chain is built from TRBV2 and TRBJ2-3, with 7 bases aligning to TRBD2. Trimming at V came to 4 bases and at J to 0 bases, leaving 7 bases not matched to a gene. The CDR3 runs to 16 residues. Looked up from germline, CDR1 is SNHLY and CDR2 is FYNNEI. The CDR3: CASSVGGGISTDTQYF. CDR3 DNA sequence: TGTGCCAGCAGTGTGGGCGGGGGTATTAGCACAGATACGCAGTATTTT.

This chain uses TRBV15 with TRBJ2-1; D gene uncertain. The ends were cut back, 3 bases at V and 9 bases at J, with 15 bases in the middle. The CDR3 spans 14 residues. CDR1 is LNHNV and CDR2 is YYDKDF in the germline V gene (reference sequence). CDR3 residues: CATSSHYLGTEQFF. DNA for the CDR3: TGTGCCACCAGCAGCCACTACTTAGGTACTGAGCAGTTCTTC. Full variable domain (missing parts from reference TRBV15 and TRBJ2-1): DAMVIQNPRYQVTQFGKPVTLSCSQTLNHNVMYWYQQKSSQAPKLLFHYYDKDFNNEADTPDNFQSRRPNTSFCFLDIRSPGLGDTAMYLCATSSHYLGTEQFFGPGTRLTVL.

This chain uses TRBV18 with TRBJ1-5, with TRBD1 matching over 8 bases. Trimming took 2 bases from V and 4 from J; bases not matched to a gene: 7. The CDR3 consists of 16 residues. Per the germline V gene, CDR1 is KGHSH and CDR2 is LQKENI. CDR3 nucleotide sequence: TGTGCCAGCTCACCATCAGGGGGCAGTGGGAATCAGCCCCAGCATTTT. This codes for CASSPSGGSGNQPQHF.

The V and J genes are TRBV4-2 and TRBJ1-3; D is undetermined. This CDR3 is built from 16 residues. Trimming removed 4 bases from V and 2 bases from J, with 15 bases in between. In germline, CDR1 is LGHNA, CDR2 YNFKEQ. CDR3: CASSLNRELTGNTIYF. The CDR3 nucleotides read TGTGCCAGCAGCCTAAATCGAGAACTGACTGGAAACACCATATATTTT.

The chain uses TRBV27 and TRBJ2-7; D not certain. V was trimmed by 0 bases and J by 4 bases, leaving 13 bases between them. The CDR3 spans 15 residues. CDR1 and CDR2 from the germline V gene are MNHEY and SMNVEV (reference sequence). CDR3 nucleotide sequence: TGTGCCAGCAGTTTATCCTCCCGCGTTGAATACGAGCAGTACTTC. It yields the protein CASSLSSRVEYEQYF.

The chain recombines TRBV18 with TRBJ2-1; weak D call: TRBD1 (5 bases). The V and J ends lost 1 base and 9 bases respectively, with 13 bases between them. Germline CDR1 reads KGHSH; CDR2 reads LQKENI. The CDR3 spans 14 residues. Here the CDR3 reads CASSPQDISGEQFF. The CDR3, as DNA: TGTGCCAGCTCACCACAGGACATCTCGGGTGAGCAGTTCTTC.